Sequencing of this T cell receptor beta chain was carried out in a study of early stage breast cancer tumors. Looking at the study overall: About 70% of the 16 invasive tumors were ER+, PR+ and HER2-. The ER+/PR+/HER2- tumors included 7 to 9 ductal and a few lobular carcinomas. Points from the study as a whole: Commonly generated sequences made up most enriched TCRB sequences shared between patients. Blood repertoires resembled normal breast more than tumor.

Some clones are missing from TCRdb's copy, which holds only in-frame ones; the method was immunoSEQ multiplex PCR. The sample lists tens of thousands of clones; about 80% were seen once. For this clone: Its specificity is unknown.

The germline V gene has CDR1 GTSNPN and CDR2 SVGIG (reference sequence). This CDR3 is built from 14 residues. V was cut by 1 base and J by 4 bases, with 14 bases left in between. This chain connects TRBV30 to TRBJ2-7; D is possibly TRBD1 (7 bases). The sequencing sample was made of blood. This TCR derives from a person aged 30-39 years with breast cancer. The CDR3 DNA reads as TGTGCCTGGAGTGACGGAGGGGGCGTGTACGAGCAGTACTTC. This sequence encodes CAWSDGGGVYEQYF.